The rows below give T cell receptor beta chains drawn from one sample of a study of shared clonotypes between healthy human individuals. The method was immunoSEQ multiplex PCR; TCRdb's version includes in-frame clones alone and lacks a portion of them. The table lists about 1 million clones, around 75% of them singletons. Material: memory CD4+ T cells sorted from blood. All receptors derive from a man between 18 and 35 years old in good health. CDR3s leave out the opening cysteine and the closing phenylalanine or tryptophan. D genes are given only for firm matches. For some rows the clone size is stated as once, few or many, or as a class when expanded; others skip it.

size: NA; D: TRBD2; V: TRBV11-2; CDR3: ASSLDQLAGAKQY
size: NA; D: NA; V: TRBV6-6; CDR3: ASSYSQGKGDNEQF
size: NA; D: NA; V: TRBV19; CDR3: ASSASTGSNQPQH
size: NA; D: NA; V: TRBV11-2; CDR3: ASSQGQGYGYT
size: NA; D: NA; V: TRBV11-1; CDR3: ASSLAITAPYEQY
size: NA; D: NA; V: TRBV5-1; CDR3: ASSLAGTSTDTQY
size: once; D: TRBD1; V: TRBV27; CDR3: ASSDRDRGLRGTEAF
size: NA; D: TRBD2; V: TRBV5-4; CDR3: ASSFSAGVGNEQF
size: once; D: NA; V: TRBV4-3; CDR3: ASSQDSQGPYEQY
size: NA; D: TRBD2; V: TRBV4-3; CDR3: ASSQGPSSGNYEQY
size: NA; D: NA; V: TRBV25-1; CDR3: ASSESGSGTSGANVLT
size: few; D: NA; V: TRBV7-2; CDR3: ASSGQGGDTEAF
size: once; D: NA; V: TRBV10-3; CDR3: AIRDGERETQY
size: NA; D: NA; V: TRBV27; CDR3: ASSLRTGFSTGELF
size: NA; D: NA; V: TRBV6-5; CDR3: ASSYVNTGWETQY
size: NA; D: NA; V: TRBV6-1; CDR3: ASSELAGSSFGYT
size: NA; D: NA; V: TRBV5-1; CDR3: ASKVQGIDSPLH
size: once; D: TRBD2; V: TRBV9; CDR3: ASSRGGLAGAQETQY
size: NA; D: NA; V: TRBV11-2; CDR3: ASSLARDTQY
size: once; D: NA; V: TRBV7-8; CDR3: ASSRAHGPGRLAGANVLT
size: NA; D: NA; V: TRBV18; CDR3: ASSPVSLRGTGELF
size: NA; D: TRBD2; V: TRBV11-2; CDR3: ASSPRVTSGGTDTQY
size: NA; D: NA; V: TRBV4-1; CDR3: ASSQEGSSYNEQF
size: NA; D: NA; V: TRBV2; CDR3: ASSESGATNEKLF
size: NA; D: NA; V: TRBV6-4; CDR3: ASSDSRGGDRNYGYT
size: NA; D: TRBD2; V: TRBV7-8; CDR3: ASSYNTRRSGSRDEQF
size: NA; D: TRBD2; V: TRBV2; CDR3: ASRAGASTDTQY
size: NA; D: NA; V: TRBV6-1; CDR3: ASSRGYQETQY
size: NA; D: TRBD2; V: TRBV5-1; CDR3: ASSYPAGGNLVGEQY